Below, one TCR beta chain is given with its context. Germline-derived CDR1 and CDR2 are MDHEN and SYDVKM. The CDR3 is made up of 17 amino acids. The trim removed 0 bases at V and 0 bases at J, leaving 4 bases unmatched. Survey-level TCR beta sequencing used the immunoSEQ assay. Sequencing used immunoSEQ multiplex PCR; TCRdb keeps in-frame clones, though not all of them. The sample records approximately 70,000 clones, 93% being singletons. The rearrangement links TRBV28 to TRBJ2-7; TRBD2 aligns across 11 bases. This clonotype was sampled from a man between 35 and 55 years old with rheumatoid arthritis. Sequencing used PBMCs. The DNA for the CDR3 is TGTGCCAGCAGTTTATGGAGTAGCGGGAGGGCCTCCTACGAGCAGTACTTC. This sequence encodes CASSLWSSGRASYEQYF.